The source of this T cell receptor beta chain is a study of T cells in women clearing cervical HPV infection. The CDR3 runs 11 residues. CDR1 and CDR2 (germline): SQVTM, ANQGSEA. Profiling relied on immunoSEQ multiplex PCR, and the TCRdb table lists in-frame clones only, not all of them. This repertoire includes some 20,000 clones. As concerns this clone: The read finishes 3 residues shy of the CDR3 end, and the germline J gene is used to complete it.

J is TRBJ2-5 and V is TRBV29-1; a possible D gene is TRBD1 (5 bases). The sequenced material came from blood buffy coat. The origin of this receptor is a woman between 18 and 70 years old with a cervical HPV16 infection that either progressed to CIN3+ or cleared (not recorded which). Incomplete CDR3 DNA: TGCAGCGTTGATAGTACAGGTACC. As protein: CSVDSTGT. The whole CDR3 is CSVDSTGTQYF. The whole variable domain, filled in from reference TRBV29-1 and TRBJ2-5, reads SAVISQKPSRDICQRGTSLTIQCQVDSQVTMMFWYRQQPGQSLTLIATANQGSEATYESGFVIDKFPISRPNLTFSTLTVSNMSPEDSSIYLCSVDSTGTQYFGPGTRLLVL.